These 26 T cell receptor beta chains share one sample of origin, sequenced in a study of response to subunit inactivated influenza vaccine. TCRdb reprocessed the RT-PCR reads with MiXCR, giving one entry per CDR3 protein. Among some 600,000 distinct CDR3 sequences, 13% to 15% were seen once, and the ten largest hold 7.5% to 8%. The sample consisted of PBMCs from blood, taken 14 to 15 days before vaccination. The origin of the receptors is a man between 50 and 59 years old who received an inactivated influenza vaccine.

This chain connects TRBV9 to TRBJ2-1; TRBD2 matches 9 bases. Germline CDR1 and CDR2: SGDLS and YYNGEE. Trimming removed 0 bases from V and 5 bases from J; junction bases left unmatched: 12. The CDR3 consists of 18 residues. The CDR3 loop reads CASSVASPWASGNNEQFF. The CDR3 DNA is TGTGCCAGCAGCGTAGCATCCCCGTGGGCTAGCGGGAACAATGAGCAGTTCTTC.

This clonotype was seen ten or more times. This sequence joins TRBV15 and TRBJ2-2; D is unresolved. There are 15 residues in the CDR3. V shed 0 bases and J shed 6 bases, with 11 bases lying between them. Germline CDR1 LNHNV, CDR2 YYDKDF (reference sequence). The DNA for the CDR3 is TGTGCCACCAGCAGAGATTTGAGCGTGCCCGGGGAGCTGTTTTTT. Amino acid sequence: CATSRDLSVPGELFF.

The gene calls are TRBV20-1 and TRBJ2-7; no clear D. Trimming pared 4 bases from V and 0 bases from J, leaving 16 bases between. The CDR3 has 15 residues. Germline CDR1 is DFQATT and CDR2 is SNEGSKA (reference sequence). The CDR3 DNA reads as TGCAGTGCTAATTCTCCAAGGCGGAGCTCCTACGAGCAGTACTTC. Translating gives CSANSPRRSSYEQYF.

CDR3 protein: CASSFFGTFTSEGINSPLHF. The CDR3 nucleotides read TGTGCCAGCAGTTTCTTTGGGACCTTCACATCGGAAGGGATCAATTCACCCCTCCACTTT. This sequence joins TRBV12-3 or TRBV12-4 and TRBJ1-6, with a tentative D call TRBD1 (5 bases). V was trimmed by 3 bases and J by 7 bases, leaving 28 bases between them. The CDR3 sequence is 20 residues long.

This chain connects TRBV28 to TRBJ2-7; a possible D gene is TRBD2 (5 bases). This CDR3 contains 15 residues. V was pared by 6 bases and J by 1 base, with 16 bases between. CDR1 and CDR2 (germline): MDHEN, SYDVKM. Written as DNA, the CDR3 is TGTGCCAGCAGCCTGGTTATAGGGAGTTCCTACGAGCAGTACTTC. This sequence encodes CASSLVIGSSYEQYF.

The table lists this clonotype with a few counts. V is TRBV20-1 and J is TRBJ2-7; 9 bases map to TRBD1. Germline trimming cut 2 bases from V and 4 bases from J; bases unmatched to any gene: 6. This CDR3 has 14 residues. CDR1 DFQATT and CDR2 SNEGSKA come from the germline V gene (reference sequence). The CDR3 sequence is CSARSETGGYEQYF. The CDR3 bases are TGCAGTGCTAGATCTGAGACAGGGGGGTACGAGCAGTACTTC.

This clonotype was counted only a few times. The V gene is TRBV4-2, the J gene TRBJ1-5, with a tentative D call TRBD1 (6 bases). The V end lost 1 base, the J end lost 10 bases, and 11 bases lay between the germline ends. The CDR3 runs 13 residues. Germline CDR1 reads LGHNA; CDR2 reads YNFKEQ. The CDR3 region is CASSQVGGDPQHF. CDR3 sequence (DNA): TGTGCCAGCAGCCAAGTAGGGGGGGACCCCCAGCATTTT.

This clonotype has just a few counts. The CDR3 nucleotides are TGTGCCAGCAGCTTAGTTGGTGGGGGCTCCGAAAAACTGTTTTTT. This sequence encodes CASSLVGGGSEKLFF. This chain uses TRBV7-2 with TRBJ1-4; TRBD1 is a possible D gene (6 bases). Germline V gene data show CDR1 as SGHTA and CDR2 as FQGNSA. The ends were cut back, 1 base at V and 8 bases at J, with 14 bases in the middle. This CDR3 region has 15 residues.

A few counts support this clonotype. The chain carries TRBV24-1 and TRBJ2-1, with D perhaps TRBD1 or TRBD2 (5 bases each). The CDR3 has 14 residues. Germline V gives CDR1 KGHDR, CDR2 SFDVKD. Trimming removed 4 bases at V and 6 bases at J, with 12 bases between. The CDR3 DNA reads as TGTGCCACCAGTGAAGCAGGGACCATCAATGAGCAGTTCTTC. Encoded protein: CATSEAGTINEQFF.

The gene calls are TRBV15 and TRBJ2-3; TRBD2 matches 7 bases. The CDR3 consists of 14 residues. The V segment lost 4 bases and the J segment 11 bases; nucleotides outside the gene matches: 12. CDR1 LNHNV and CDR2 YYDKDF come from the germline V gene (reference sequence). The CDR3 sequence is CATSKRGSLRGQYF. CDR3 coding DNA: TGTGCCACCAGCAAGCGGGGCTCTTTAAGGGGGCAGTATTTT.

CDR3 residues: CASSSTGRIDTGELFF. In nucleotides, the CDR3 is TGTGCCAGCAGCTCAACAGGGCGTATTGACACCGGGGAGCTGTTTTTT. The rearrangement joins TRBV9 to TRBJ2-2; perhaps TRBD1 as D (6 bases). Germline CDR1 reads SGDLS; CDR2 reads YYNGEE. The CDR3 covers 16 residues. V shed 4 bases and J shed 3 bases, with 16 bases lying between them.

This clonotype has a handful of counts. CDR3 residues: CSARGGSPNEQFF. CDR3 DNA sequence: TGCAGTGCTAGAGGAGGGTCGCCCAATGAGCAGTTCTTC. The chain is built from TRBV20-1 and TRBJ2-1, with D perhaps TRBD2 (5 bases). V was pared by 1 base and J by 6 bases, with 10 bases between. CDR1 DFQATT and CDR2 SNEGSKA come from the germline V gene (reference sequence). The CDR3 length is 13 residues.

In its sample, this clonotype was seen a few times. This chain connects TRBV11-2 to TRBJ2-2; 13 bases are a match to TRBD2. Germline V gene data show CDR1 as SGHAT and CDR2 as FQNNGV. The CDR3 contains 16 residues. V shed 5 bases and J 8 bases; nucleotides not matched to a gene: 8. In DNA form, the CDR3 reads TGTGCCAGCAGCCAAGGACTAGCGGGAGTAAGGGGGGAGCTGTTTTTT. This codes for CASSQGLAGVRGELFF.

V and J are TRBV25-1 and TRBJ1-2; a weak D match, TRBD1 (6 bases). V lost 0 bases and J lost 8, with 13 bases in between. Germline-derived CDR1 and CDR2 are MGHDK and SYGVNS. This CDR3 has 14 amino acids. CDR3 residues: CASSEYQGMGGYTF. Here the CDR3 DNA reads TGTGCCAGCAGTGAATATCAGGGGATGGGGGGCTACACCTTC.

This clonotype was seen a few times. CDR3 coding DNA: TGTGCCAGCGACACCTGGGGCAGCGCGAACACCGGGGAGCTGTTTTTT. This encodes CASDTWGSANTGELFF. The chain has TRBV6-2 or TRBV6-3 and TRBJ2-2; D may be TRBD1 (5 bases). The V end lost 8 bases, the J end lost 0 bases, and 16 bases lay between the germline ends. The length of the CDR3 is 16 residues. Germline CDR1 reads MNHEY; CDR2 reads SVGEGT.

A word on this clonotype: The CDR3 does not end in the conserved phenylalanine or tryptophan, so this is likely a read error. The rearrangement joins TRBV12-3 or TRBV12-4 to TRBJ1-2, with TRBD1 matching 7 bases. The ends lost 6 bases at V and 2 bases at J; junction bases unmatched: 3. The CDR3 loop spans 13 amino acids. The CDR3 protein is CASRIQGNYGYTL. CDR3 in DNA: TGTGCCAGCAGAATACAGGGGAACTATGGCTACACCTTA.

The chain couples TRBV2 to TRBJ2-1, with TRBD1 identical over 10 bases. The CDR3 is 15 residues long. The germline CDR1 and CDR2 sequences are SNHLY and FYNNEI. V dropped 3 bases and J dropped 4; count of bases not matched to a gene: 3. CDR3 loop: CASSEGQGIYNEQFF. The CDR3 region has the DNA TGTGCCAGCAGTGAGGGACAGGGGATATACAATGAGCAGTTCTTC.

The chain joins TRBV6-1 to TRBJ2-7; 9 nucleotides agree with TRBD1. Germline V gene lookup returns CDR1 MNHNS and CDR2 SASEGT. J was trimmed by 2 bases and V by 6 bases; bases with no gene match: 11. The CDR3 length is 16 residues. The CDR3 DNA reads as TGTGCCAGCAGCAAACGACCGGGACAGGGAGCCTACGAGCAGTACTTC. Its translation: CASSKRPGQGAYEQYF.

The genes are TRBV29-1 and TRBJ2-2, with 9 bases fitting TRBD1. Per the germline V gene, CDR1 is SQVTM and CDR2 is ANQGSEA. The CDR3 is 14 residues long. The V and J ends lost 5 bases and 4 bases, in that order; junction bases with no gene match: 5. The CDR3 DNA sequence: TGCAGCGTTCGAACAGGGGGCACCACCGGGGAGCTGTTTTTT. Translated: CSVRTGGTTGELFF.

The chain has TRBV7-9 and TRBJ2-2; a possible D gene is TRBD2 (7 bases). The CDR3 length is 16 residues. Trimming removed 2 bases from V and 4 bases from J, with 14 bases in between. Germline V lookup: CDR1 SEHNR, CDR2 FQNEAQ (reference sequence). CDR3 sequence: CASSLRGARGTGELFF. In DNA form, the CDR3 reads TGTGCCAGCAGCTTACGGGGGGCGCGAGGCACCGGGGAGCTGTTTTTT.

For this clonotype: A much larger clone sits a single nucleotide away, making a read error possible. The V gene is TRBV25-1, the J gene TRBJ2-3, with 9 bases that match TRBD2. J gave up 2 bases and V 3 bases, and 12 bases lay outside the gene matches. The CDR3 contains 18 residues. From germline, CDR1 is MGHDK and CDR2 SYGVNS. CDR3 loop: CASSDIILAGLPTDTQYF. The CDR3 bases are TGTGCCAGCAGTGACATAATACTAGCGGGCCTCCCCACAGATACGCAGTATTTT.

This clonotype has just a few counts. This chain joins TRBV3-1 and TRBJ2-7, with a possible D match to TRBD1 (6 bases). Deletions cut 4 bases from V and 3 bases from J, with 13 bases between. Germline CDR1 reads LGHDT; CDR2 reads YNNKEL (reference sequence). This CDR3 has 14 residues. CDR3: CASSRSGQYYEQYF. The CDR3 DNA reads as TGTGCCAGCAGCCGATCCGGACAGTACTACGAGCAGTACTTC.

This clonotype was counted a few times. The chain employs TRBV10-3 and TRBJ2-1; D call uncertain. CDR3 size: 9 residues. V gave up 11 bases and J gave up 7 bases, with 6 bases separating them. Germline CDR1 is ENHRY and CDR2 is SYGVKD. The DNA for the CDR3 is TGTGCCGTCGGGAATGAGCAGTTCTTC. It specifies CAVGNEQFF.

This clonotype turned up a few times. J is TRBJ2-3 and V is TRBV12-3 or TRBV12-4, with 7 bases that match TRBD2. This CDR3 comprises 13 residues. The V segment lost 7 bases and the J segment 4 bases; nucleotides outside the gene matches: 5. The CDR3 coding sequence is TGTGCCAGCATCATCGCGGGGGCAGATACGCAGTATTTT. Translation: CASIIAGADTQYF.

This clonotype has just a few counts. The V gene is TRBV7-2, the J gene TRBJ2-4; the match to TRBD1 covers 9 bases. This CDR3 has 15 residues. Per germline, CDR1 SGHTA and CDR2 FQGNSA. V gave up 5 bases and J gave up 6 bases; unmatched junction bases: 8. Here the CDR3 reads CASSIADRGGNIQYF. DNA of the CDR3: TGTGCCAGCAGCATTGCAGACAGGGGGGGAAACATTCAGTACTTC.

This clonotype was recorded at least ten times. The V and J genes are TRBV5-1 and TRBJ2-1; TRBD2 matches at 9 bases. J lost 8 bases, V lost 3 bases, and 9 bases had no gene match. Germline V CDR1 and CDR2: SGHRS, YFSETQ. The CDR3 contains 15 residues. Written as DNA, the CDR3 is TGCGCCAGCAGCTCCAGGGCGGGGGGGCCCGATGAGCAGTTCTTC. Its translation is CASSSRAGGPDEQFF.